The T cell receptor (beta chain) under discussion was sequenced for a study of CD8+CD57+ T cells in acquired aplastic anemia listed by TCRdb under 2018. About the full investigation: Extracted DNA from sorted CD4+ and CD8+ cells averaged around 2.9 ug, ranging from roughly 0.17 to 27.4 ug. Mean read counts for healthy donor samples were around 10 million for CD4+ cells and some 12 million for CD8+ cells. Overall study outcomes, separate from this receptor: Approximately 31 CD8+ CDR3 sequences were found in both patients and controls but appeared to be highly expressed in patients and within the immunodominant clones of the patients. Patients and healthy controls showed no significant difference in CD8+ Simpson's diversity (P=0.060).

TCR beta VDJ combination and CDR3 sequence profiling used genomic DNA as the template. An Illumina HiSeq 2000 was the platform used for TCR repertoire sequencing. In the paper's pipeline: Repertoires were assessed using TRBV/TRBJ rearrangement plots, CDR3 size and DJ length profiles, and Simpson's diversity index. The most abundant DNA sequence in the deep sequencing data was taken as the immunodominant clone. CDR3 amino acid sequences were checked for sharing across subjects and were also compared against the VDJdb database and published repertoires. TCRdb cleaned the public reads at Q25 with fastp, built clones with MiXCR and kept in-frame beta chains. Duplicate CDR3 protein sequences are folded into a single record with the most common DNA and genes. Here the V and J calls rest on TCRdb's processing, not on the authors' analysis. Counted in this sample were about 210,000 distinct CDR3 sequences; around 60% of them appeared once. Approximately 30% of the sample lies in the top ten.

The V and J ends are trimmed by 4 bases and 4 bases, leaving 10 bases between them. The CDR1 and CDR2 encoded by the germline V gene are KGHDR and SFDVKD. Spanning cysteine to phenylalanine, the CDR3 consists of 14 amino acids. The CDR3 DNA has 42 bases and is translated from base 1. As regards this clonotype: Its binding antigen is unknown. Nothing much larger sits one base from this clone, and base qualities are not available.

The study deep-sequenced TCR repertoires of sorted CD4+ and CD8+ blood T cells from severe aplastic anemia patients and healthy subjects. Ficoll-Paque density gradient centrifugation was used to isolate peripheral blood mononuclear cells. Before DNA was extracted, CD4+ and CD8+ T cells were sorted using either FACS or magnetic beads. The specimen was sorted CD4+, CD8+, or CD8+CD57+ T cells (not recorded which) from PBMCs. The sequence derives from a human donor in good health. This chain is built from TRBV24-1 and TRBJ2-1, with no D gene named confidently. The sequence in DNA is TGTGCCACCAGTGAGGGTGTTCGGTACAATGAGCAGTTCTTC. Its protein is CATSEGVRYNEQFF.